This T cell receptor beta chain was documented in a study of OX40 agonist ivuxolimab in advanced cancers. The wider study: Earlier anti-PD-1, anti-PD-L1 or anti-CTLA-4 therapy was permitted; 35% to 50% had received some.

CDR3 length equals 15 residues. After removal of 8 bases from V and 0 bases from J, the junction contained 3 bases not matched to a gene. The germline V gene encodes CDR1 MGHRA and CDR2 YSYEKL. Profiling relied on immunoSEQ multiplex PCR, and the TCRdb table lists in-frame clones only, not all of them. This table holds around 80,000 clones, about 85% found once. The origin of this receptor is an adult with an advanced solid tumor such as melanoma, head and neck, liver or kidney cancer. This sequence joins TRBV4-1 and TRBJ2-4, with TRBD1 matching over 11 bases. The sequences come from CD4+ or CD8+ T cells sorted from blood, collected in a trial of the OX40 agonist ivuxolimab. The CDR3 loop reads CASGTGGLAKNIQYF. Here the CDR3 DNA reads TGCGCCAGCGGGACAGGGGGGCTAGCCAAAAACATTCAGTACTTC.